This entry features one TCR beta chain sequence. The data were obtained in a study of early T cells in non-severe SARS-CoV-2 infection. MiXCR was run by TCRdb on the 5' RACE reads, yielding one entry per CDR3 protein. The sample includes around 32,000 distinct CDR3 sequences, around 5.7% of them seen just once. This CDR3 is 16 amino acids long. Deletions cut 1 base from V and 1 base from J, with 13 bases between. CDR1 and CDR2 from the germline V gene are SNHLY and FYNNEI. The chain uses TRBV2 and TRBJ1-1; D gene unclear. Sequences were obtained from whole blood. The sequence derives from an adult who was a healthcare worker with PCR-confirmed SARS-CoV-2 infection or an uninfected control (not recorded which). The CDR3 sequence is CASSEVGLSGNTEAFF. CDR3 in DNA: TGTGCCAGCAGTGAAGTGGGCCTATCGGGGAACACTGAAGCTTTCTTT.